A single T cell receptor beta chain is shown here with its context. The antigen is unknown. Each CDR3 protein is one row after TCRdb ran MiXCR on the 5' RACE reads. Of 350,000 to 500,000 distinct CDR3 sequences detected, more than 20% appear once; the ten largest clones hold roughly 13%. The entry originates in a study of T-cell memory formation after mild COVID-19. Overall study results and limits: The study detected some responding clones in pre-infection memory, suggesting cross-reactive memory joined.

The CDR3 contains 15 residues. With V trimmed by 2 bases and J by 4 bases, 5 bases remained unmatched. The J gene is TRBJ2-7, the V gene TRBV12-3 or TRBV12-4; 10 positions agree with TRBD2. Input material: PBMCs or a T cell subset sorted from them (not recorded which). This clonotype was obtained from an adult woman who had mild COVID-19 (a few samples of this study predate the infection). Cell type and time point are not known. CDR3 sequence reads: CASSLRASGSYEQYF. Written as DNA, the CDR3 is TGTGCCAGCAGTTTAAGAGCTAGCGGGAGTTACGAGCAGTACTTC.